These T cell receptor beta chains were read from a single sample in a study of blood T cells in healthy people across ages. TCRdb re-derived calls from the 5' RACE reads in MiXCR, one entry per CDR3 protein. The sample includes over 700,000 distinct CDR3 sequences, roughly 53% of them seen just once. The specimen sequenced was blood. These receptors were collected from a man at least 80 years old in good health. Each CDR3 is given with its conserved first and last residue. A D gene is named only where the DNA matches it firmly. Rows give clone size only sometimes, using once, few, many, or a class for an expanded clone.

>TRBV20-1|NA|13|TRBJ2-7|NA
TGCAGTGCTAGAGGGGAGGTCTCCTACGAGCAGTACTTC
CSARGEVSYEQYF
>TRBV13|NA|16|TRBJ2-7|TRBD2
TGTGCCAGCAGCTCCTCTGCGGGGGGCGCGTCCTACGAGCAGTACTTC
CASSSSAGGASYEQYF
>TRBV29-1|NA|12|TRBJ2-5|NA
TGCAGCGGTACGCAGGGGAGAGAGACCCAGTACTTC
CSGTQGRETQYF
>TRBV27|few|15|TRBJ1-2|TRBD1
TGTGCCAGCAGTCCTTGGGACAGGGGGAAGTATGGCTACACCTTC
CASSPWDRGKYGYTF
>TRBV7-9|many|15|TRBJ2-3|NA
TGTGCCAGCAGCCCCCCCGGATCTAGCACAGATACGCAGTATTTT
CASSPPGSSTDTQYF
>TRBV5-1|few|15|TRBJ2-3|TRBD1
TGCGCCAGCAGCTCGAGTCCGACAGGGTGGGATACGCAGTATTTT
CASSSSPTGWDTQYF
>TRBV5-6|few|15|TRBJ1-2|TRBD1
TGTGCCAGCAGCTTGGGGTGGACAGGGAACTATGGCTACACCTTC
CASSLGWTGNYGYTF
>TRBV3-1|NA|15|TRBJ1-2|NA
TGTGCCAGCAGCCAAGATAATCCGGGGTCCTATGGCTACACCTTC
CASSQDNPGSYGYTF
>TRBV20-1|NA|12|TRBJ2-7|NA
TGCAGTGCCACTCAAGGCCTATCCGAGCAGTACTTC
CSATQGLSEQYF
>TRBV2|NA|13|TRBJ1-1|NA
TGTGCCAATATCAGGCAGATGAACACTGAAGCTTTCTTT
CANIRQMNTEAFF
>TRBV11-2|few|20|TRBJ2-6|TRBD1
TGTGCCAGCAGCTTAGATAGGGGACAGGGGGCCCGCTTCGGGGCCAACGTCCTGACTTTC
CASSLDRGQGARFGANVLTF
>TRBV7-2|few|14|TRBJ2-7|TRBD1
TGTGCCAGCAGCGTGAGGGACAGATGGCACGAGCAGTACTTC
CASSVRDRWHEQYF
>TRBV6-2/TRBV6-3|NA|13|TRBJ2-3|NA
TGTGCCAGCAGTTATCAGGGGAGAGGATACGCGTATTTT
CASSYQGRGYAYF